Following are 29 T cell receptor beta chains from one sample sequenced in a study of blood T cell repertoires in COVID-19. Profiling relied on immunoSEQ multiplex PCR, and the TCRdb table lists in-frame clones only, not all of them. The sample yields about 190,000 clones, roughly 86% seen once. Sequencing input: PBMCs or T cells enriched from blood (not recorded which). Receptor source: a woman aged 25 to 39 who had recovered from COVID-19.

This chain joins TRBV6-5 and TRBJ1-1; D is perhaps TRBD1 (6 bases). This CDR3 spans 16 amino acids. With 0 bases removed from V and 1 base from J, the gap between germline ends came to 12 bases. Per germline, CDR1 MNHEY and CDR2 SVGAGI. The CDR3 DNA reads as TGTGCCAGCAGTTACTCCATAACAGGGAAGAACACTGAAGCTTTCTTT. Its translation: CASSYSITGKNTEAFF.

This CDR3 reads CASSQDLAEATNEKLFF. DNA for the CDR3: TGCGCCAGCAGCCAAGATCTTGCGGAAGCAACTAATGAAAAACTGTTTTTT. V and J are TRBV4-1 and TRBJ1-4; no reliable D call. CDR1 is MGHRA and CDR2 is YSYEKL in the germline V gene. Trimming removed 0 bases from V and 0 bases from J, with 11 bases in between. The CDR3 sequence is 17 residues long.

The CDR3 nucleotides are TGTGCCACCAGTGAGTGGGACAGAAAGTTTGGGGTCCTCCACACAGATACGCAGTATTTT. Translating it yields CATSEWDRKFGVLHTDTQYF. The J gene is TRBJ2-3, the V gene TRBV24-1, with 7 bases fitting TRBD1. The CDR3 extends over 20 amino acids. With V trimmed by 4 bases and J by 2 bases, 20 bases remained unmatched. Germline CDR1 and CDR2: KGHDR and SFDVKD.

V usage is TRBV5-4 and J usage is TRBJ2-6, with 7 bases fitting TRBD1. J lost 0 bases, V lost 5 bases, and 14 bases had no gene match. Germline loops: CDR1 SGHNT, CDR2 YYREEE (reference sequence). The CDR3 is made up of 19 amino acids. The CDR3 protein is CASRPGRQGVRSGANVLTF. The DNA for the CDR3 is TGTGCCAGCAGACCCGGTAGACAGGGCGTTCGCTCTGGGGCCAACGTCCTGACTTTC.

The rearrangement links TRBV10-3 to TRBJ2-7; D is ambiguous. The CDR3 consists of 13 residues. CDR1 is ENHRY and CDR2 is SYGVKD in the germline V gene. Trimming took off 3 bases at V and 4 bases at J, with 10 bases between the two ends. This CDR3 reads CAISDSHTYEQYF. The CDR3 DNA follows: TGTGCCATCAGTGACTCGCATACTTACGAGCAGTACTTC.

V and J are TRBV18 and TRBJ2-2; 8 bases are shared with TRBD1. CDR1 is KGHSH, CDR2 LQKENI, per germline. This CDR3 has 17 residues. V shed 6 bases and J 1 base; nucleotides not matched to a gene: 10. The CDR3 loop reads CASSHYSGTGNTGELFF. The CDR3 coding sequence is TGTGCCAGCTCCCATTATTCCGGGACAGGGAACACCGGGGAGCTGTTTTTT.

V gene TRBV10-3 combines with J gene TRBJ1-2; 10 positions agree with TRBD1. This CDR3 spans 15 amino acids. The germline gives CDR1 ENHRY, CDR2 SYGVKD. Unmatched junction bases numbered 11, after V lost 6 bases and J lost 7 bases. DNA of the CDR3: TGTGCCATCAGAGCGGCCGGGACAGGGGATGGTGGCTACACCTTC. Translated, it gives CAIRAAGTGDGGYTF.

CDR3 sequence (DNA): TGTGCCAGCAGCTACGCGGATTACGAGCAGTACTTC. It yields the protein CASSYADYEQYF. This chain connects TRBV5-5 to TRBJ2-7; D remains unclear. The germline V gene encodes CDR1 SGHKS and CDR2 YYEKEE (reference sequence). The CDR3 is 12 residues long. V lost 3 bases and J 4 bases, leaving 8 bases between the germline ends.

This sequence joins TRBV3-1 (or the pseudogene TRBV3-2) and TRBJ2-4, with D maybe TRBD2 (5 bases). Germline assignment: CDR1 LGHDT and CDR2 YNNKEL (reference sequence). The CDR3 has 17 residues. Trimming took off 2 bases at V and 0 bases at J, with 14 bases between the two ends. CDR3 region: CASSQRRAVLAKNIQYF. CDR3 nucleotide sequence: TGTGCCAGCAGCCAAAGGAGAGCGGTTCTAGCCAAAAACATTCAGTACTTC.

This chain links TRBV9 with TRBJ2-7; perhaps TRBD2 as D (6 bases). Germline values: CDR1 SGDLS, CDR2 YYNGEE. The CDR3 has 12 amino acids. V was trimmed by 3 bases and J by 4 bases, leaving 8 bases between them. CDR3 bases: TGTGCCAGCAGCGCCGGGGGTTACGAGCAGTACTTC. This translates into CASSAGGYEQYF.

The gene calls are TRBV6-1 and TRBJ2-1; 9 bases fit TRBD2. J lost 9 bases, V lost 3 bases, and 12 bases had no gene match. Germline V gives CDR1 MNHNS, CDR2 SASEGT. The CDR3 has 16 residues. The CDR3 nucleotides are TGTGCCAGCAGTGATGGGCCGGGACTAGCCTTGATTGAGCAGTTCTTC. Encoded protein: CASSDGPGLALIEQFF.

This chain links TRBV13 with TRBJ1-2; 7 bases map to TRBD1. CDR3 size: 13 residues. Germline values: CDR1 PRHDT, CDR2 FYEKMQ (reference sequence). After removal of 3 bases from V and 6 bases from J, the junction contained 4 bases not matched to a gene. The CDR3 DNA is TGTGCCAGCAGCTTGGACGACAGGGATGGCTACACCTTC. Protein product: CASSLDDRDGYTF.

The chain couples TRBV30 to TRBJ1-1; no clear D gene. Per the germline V gene, CDR1 is GTSNPN and CDR2 is SVGIG (reference sequence). V gave up 4 bases and J gave up 1 base, with 7 bases separating them. This CDR3 region has 12 residues. The CDR3 DNA follows: TGTGCCTGGACCCCCGGGAACACTGAAGCTTTCTTT. It is translated as CAWTPGNTEAFF.

This clone has only one observation. Here the CDR3 DNA reads TGTGCCAGCAGTACCCTAGGTATTCAGTACTTC. It encodes CASSTLGIQYF. V and J are TRBV6-5 and TRBJ2-4; D is ambiguous. The CDR3 is 11 amino acids. V dropped 5 bases and J dropped 10 bases, with 9 bases sitting between them. Germline V CDR1 and CDR2: MNHEY, SVGAGI.

This chain uses TRBV28 with TRBJ1-4, with TRBD1 matching over 8 bases. The CDR3 loop spans 16 amino acids. Losses at the gene ends were 3 bases for V and 0 bases for J; bases not matched to a gene: 3. The germline V gene encodes CDR1 MDHEN and CDR2 SYDVKM. CDR3 in amino acids: CASSFYRGATNEKLFF. The CDR3 bases are TGTGCCAGCAGTTTTTACAGGGGGGCAACTAATGAAAAACTGTTTTTT.

The chain carries TRBV28 and TRBJ1-5; D gene uncertain. Germline V gene data show CDR1 as MDHEN and CDR2 as SYDVKM. This CDR3 comprises 12 residues. Between the trimmed V and J ends, which lost 5 bases and 5 bases, there was a span of 7 bases. Here the CDR3 reads CASSPFDQPQHF. The CDR3 DNA is TGTGCCAGCAGTCCCTTTGATCAGCCCCAGCATTTT.

This clone appeared a single time. Distinct nucleotide sequences in the sample also encode this CDR3. The chain has TRBV7-9 and TRBJ1-1; unclear D gene. The CDR3 extends over 12 amino acids. Looked up from germline, CDR1 is SEHNR and CDR2 is FQNEAQ (reference sequence). Trimming pared 1 base from V and 6 bases from J, leaving 6 bases between. The CDR3 sequence: CASSLGAAEAFF. The CDR3 DNA reads TGTGCCAGCAGCTTAGGTGCGGCTGAAGCTTTCTTT.

This chain links TRBV28 with TRBJ2-1; weak D call: TRBD2 (7 bases). This CDR3 has 16 amino acids. CDR1 MDHEN and CDR2 SYDVKM come from the germline V gene. Trimming left V 7 bases short and J 6 bases short, with 22 bases between. The CDR3 nucleotides read TGTGCCAGCACCGTAAGGGGGAGGGGTTCTGGCAATGAGCAGTTCTTC. Its translation: CASTVRGRGSGNEQFF.

V and J are TRBV29-1 and TRBJ2-1; TRBD2 matches 7 bases. Trimming at V came to 6 bases and at J to 1 base, leaving 9 bases not matched to a gene. Germline CDR1 is SQVTM and CDR2 is ANQGSEA. The CDR3 runs 15 residues. CDR3 protein: CSVGEGPGSYNEQFF. DNA of the CDR3: TGCAGCGTGGGGGAGGGCCCAGGGTCCTACAATGAGCAGTTCTTC.

The rearrangement uses TRBV10-3 and TRBJ2-7; D is possibly TRBD1 (5 bases). CDR3 length equals 13 residues. Germline loops: CDR1 ENHRY, CDR2 SYGVKD. Trimming took off 0 bases at V and 2 bases at J, with 5 bases between the two ends. CDR3 DNA sequence: TGTGCCATCAGTGAGTCCAGGGCCTACGAGCAGTACTTC. Translated: CAISESRAYEQYF.

This clone was seen a few times. The chain has TRBV7-9 and TRBJ1-1; D is undetermined. Germline V lookup: CDR1 SEHNR, CDR2 FQNEAQ (reference sequence). V lost 4 bases, J lost 4 bases, and 7 bases lay in between. The CDR3 runs 12 residues. This chain's CDR3 is CASSSEGTEAFF. The CDR3 nucleotides are TGTGCCAGCAGCTCGGAGGGCACTGAAGCTTTCTTT.

The V and J genes are TRBV7-2 and TRBJ1-5; 7 nucleotides match TRBD1. V dropped 5 bases and J dropped 4; count of bases not matched to a gene: 5. Germline assignment: CDR1 SGHTA and CDR2 FQGNSA. This CDR3 has 14 amino acids. Here the CDR3 reads CASSRDSSNQPQHF. The CDR3, as DNA: TGTGCCAGCAGCAGGGACAGCTCTAATCAGCCCCAGCATTTT.

The chain couples TRBV28 to TRBJ2-7; 9 bases fit TRBD1. Germline CDR1 reads MDHEN; CDR2 reads SYDVKM. The CDR3 covers 14 residues. J lost 9 bases, V lost 5 bases, and 11 bases had no gene match. The CDR3 loop reads CASSGPGQGLVQYF. The CDR3 bases are TGTGCCAGCAGTGGCCCGGGACAGGGATTGGTGCAGTACTTC.

The chain carries TRBV3-1 (or the pseudogene TRBV3-2) and TRBJ2-7; 11 bases align to TRBD1. This CDR3 comprises 16 residues. Germline V gives CDR1 LGHDT, CDR2 YNNKEL (reference sequence). Trimming cost V 1 base and J 2 bases; bases outside gene matches: 4. As DNA, the CDR3 is TGTGCCAGCAGCCAAGTGCGGACAGGGGGCGCCTACGAGCAGTACTTC. It specifies CASSQVRTGGAYEQYF.

This clone was found once. The chain combines TRBV28 with TRBJ1-1; D remains ambiguous. This CDR3 has 15 residues. Trimming took 7 bases from V and 1 from J, leaving 16 bases between them. Germline CDR1 is MDHEN and CDR2 is SYDVKM. CDR3 sequence: CASNSKEEGNTEAFF. The CDR3 region has the DNA TGTGCCAGCAACAGTAAGGAGGAGGGGAACACTGAAGCTTTCTTT. Based on the CDR3 plus reference TRBV28 and TRBJ1-1, the full variable domain is DVKVTQSSRYLVKRTGEKVFLECVQDMDHENMFWYRQDPGLGLRLIYFSYDVKMKEKGDIPEGYSVSREKKERFSLILESASTNQTSMYLCASNSKEEGNTEAFFGQGTRLTVV.

This chain connects TRBV19 to TRBJ2-7; D may be TRBD2 (5 bases). V was shortened by 3 bases and J by 3 bases, with 12 bases between the two germline ends. Germline V CDR1 and CDR2: LNHDA, SQIVND (reference sequence). The CDR3 extends over 14 amino acids. In DNA form, the CDR3 reads TGTGCCAGTAGTATCGTAGGTGACTACTACGAGCAGTACTTC. This encodes CASSIVGDYYEQYF.

CDR3 protein: CSVPGEYEQYF. CDR3 coding DNA: TGCAGCGTTCCAGGGGAGTACGAGCAGTACTTC. The genes are TRBV29-1 and TRBJ2-7; D is perhaps TRBD1 (6 bases). This CDR3 region has 11 residues. Trimming took off 5 bases at V and 4 bases at J, with 9 bases between the two ends. Looked up from germline, CDR1 is SQVTM and CDR2 is ANQGSEA.

The chain carries TRBV5-1 and TRBJ2-3; 8 bases fit TRBD2. The CDR3 has 18 amino acids. The ends lost 0 bases at V and 1 base at J; junction bases unmatched: 10. Germline V gene lookup returns CDR1 SGHRS and CDR2 YFSETQ. The CDR3 sequence is CASSLGGTSGGGTDTQYF. The CDR3 region has the DNA TGCGCCAGCAGCTTGGGGGGAACTAGCGGAGGAGGCACAGATACGCAGTATTTT.

This sequence joins TRBV28 and TRBJ1-2; no definite D call. CDR1 and CDR2 from the germline V gene are MDHEN and SYDVKM. The CDR3 has 16 residues. V lost 4 bases to trimming and J lost 0 bases, with 15 bases between them. CDR3: CASSSRFAAANYGYTF. Here the CDR3 DNA reads TGTGCCAGCAGTTCGCGGTTCGCCGCAGCTAACTATGGCTACACCTTC.